These 23 T cell receptor beta chains were all obtained from the same sample, sequenced in a study of cytomegalovirus exposure and HLA in healthy donors. The PCR contained 60 Vbeta and 13 Jbeta primers. Here immunoSEQ multiplex PCR was the method, and the copy in TCRdb shows in-frame clones only, minus some. The data show about 110,000 clones, approximately 80% seen once. Material for sequencing was PBMCs. These receptors all come from a man aged 30-40 years in good health and CMV-seronegative.

The gene calls are TRBV27 and TRBJ2-1; 9 bases match TRBD2. CDR3 length: 14 amino acids. The germline CDR1 and CDR2 sequences are MNHEY and SMNVEV (reference sequence). V trimming: 2 bases; J trimming: 16 bases; junction bases outside the gene matches: 12. CDR3 sequence (DNA): TGTGCCAGCAGTTTAAAGGTGTCTAGCGGGGAACCTTTCTTC. Amino acids: CASSLKVSSGEPFF.

J is TRBJ2-7 and V is TRBV5-1; a weak D match, TRBD2 (5 bases). This CDR3 comprises 11 residues. V was trimmed by 3 bases and J by 7 bases, leaving 8 bases between them. The germline gives CDR1 SGHRS, CDR2 YFSETQ. The CDR3 coding sequence is TGCGCCAGCAGCTCTGGGAGTGAGCAGTACTTC. This encodes CASSSGSEQYF.

The chain has TRBV9 and TRBJ1-1; D gene unclear. V shed 4 bases and J shed 6 bases, with 16 bases lying between them. The CDR3 has 14 residues. Germline V gene lookup returns CDR1 SGDLS and CDR2 YYNGEE. The chain's CDR3 is CASSPRFVASEAFF. The CDR3 DNA follows: TGTGCCAGCAGCCCCCGATTTGTGGCCTCTGAAGCTTTCTTT.

The chain links TRBV5-4 to TRBJ2-2; TRBD1 matches 9 bases. CDR1 is SGHNT and CDR2 is YYREEE in the germline V gene (reference sequence). This CDR3 has 16 residues. Trimming removed 1 base from V and 4 bases from J; junction bases left unmatched: 5. The DNA of the CDR3 is TGTGCCAGCAGCTTGAGGACAGGGGCCCTCACCGGGGAGCTGTTTTTT. This gives the protein CASSLRTGALTGELFF.

CDR3 sequence: CASRGDAAGNTEAFF. DNA of the CDR3: TGTGCCAGCAGGGGAGATGCCGCTGGGAACACTGAAGCTTTCTTT. The chain recombines TRBV2 with TRBJ1-1; no firm D call. The CDR3 is 15 residues long. Germline CDR1 reads SNHLY; CDR2 reads FYNNEI. Trimming removed 6 bases from V and 1 base from J, with 15 bases in between.

The chain carries TRBV9 and TRBJ1-4, with 9 bases aligning to TRBD1. Germline V gene sequence: CDR1 SGDLS, CDR2 YYNGEE. V dropped 2 bases and J dropped 6; count of bases not matched to a gene: 5. The CDR3 contains 15 residues. CDR3 sequence (DNA): TGTGCCAGCAGCGTTACGACAGGGGGGTATGAAAAACTGTTTTTT. This encodes CASSVTTGGYEKLFF.

The chain links TRBV15 to TRBJ2-1; D is uncertain. The V gene lost 0 bases and the J gene lost 10 bases, with 19 bases spanning the gap. Germline V gives CDR1 LNHNV, CDR2 YYDKDF (reference sequence). The CDR3 loop spans 16 amino acids. The CDR3: CATSRDRLVSNVEQFF. The CDR3 DNA follows: TGTGCCACCAGCAGAGATCGGCTAGTAAGCAATGTGGAGCAGTTCTTC.

This rearrangement joins TRBV5-1 to TRBJ2-2, with D tentatively TRBD1 (5 bases). The CDR3 consists of 14 residues. V lost 4 bases and J lost 2, with 9 bases in between. Germline CDR1 SGHRS, CDR2 YFSETQ. CDR3 nucleotide sequence: TGCGCCAGCAGCACCGACAGTAACACCGGGGAGCTGTTTTTT. Amino acid sequence: CASSTDSNTGELFF.

The chain employs TRBV18 and TRBJ2-3, with a weak D call TRBD2 (6 bases). In germline, CDR1 is KGHSH, CDR2 LQKENI. The V end lost 6 bases, the J end lost 0 bases, and 19 bases lay between the germline ends. There are 17 residues in the CDR3. The CDR3 DNA follows: TGTGCCAGCTCCCTAAGTCTTGGCGGGGAAAGCACAGATACGCAGTATTTT. Translated, it gives CASSLSLGGESTDTQYF. The full variable domain, in which reference TRBV18 and TRBJ2-3 provide the parts outside the CDR3, is NAGVMQNPRHLVRRRGQEARLRCSPMKGHSHVYWYRQLPEEGLKFMVYLQKENIIDESGMPKERFSAEFPKEGPSILRIQQVVRGDSAAYFCASSLSLGGESTDTQYFGPGTRLTVL.

This clone was detected a few times. The V and J genes are TRBV6-5 and TRBJ2-6; no clear D. The CDR3 contains 14 residues. Trimming pared 5 bases from V and 2 bases from J, leaving 7 bases between. Looked up from germline, CDR1 is MNHEY and CDR2 is SVGAGI. CDR3 in amino acids: CASSTGPGANVLTF. The CDR3 DNA reads TGTGCCAGCAGTACCGGTCCTGGGGCCAACGTCCTGACTTTC.

J is TRBJ1-5 and V is TRBV5-6; D is possibly TRBD1 (5 bases). The germline V and J ends were trimmed by 2 bases and 3 bases, with 9 bases remaining between them. The CDR3 runs to 14 residues. CDR1 and CDR2 (germline): SGHDT, YYEEEE. The CDR3 loop is CASSLQENNQPQHF. The CDR3 nucleotides are TGTGCCAGCAGCTTACAGGAAAACAATCAGCCCCAGCATTTT. The whole variable domain, remainder taken from reference TRBV5-6 and TRBJ1-5, is DAGVTQSPTHLIKTRGQQVTLRCSPKSGHDTVSWYQQALGQGPQFIFQYYEEEERQRGNFPDRFSGHQFPNYSSELNVNALLLGDSALYLCASSLQENNQPQHFGDGTRLSIL.

The CDR3 nucleotides are TGTGCCAGCAGTTTTATACCTGGACAGGGGGCTCACTATGGCTACACCTTC. Translated: CASSFIPGQGAHYGYTF. The gene calls are TRBV27 and TRBJ1-2; 11 bases are a match to TRBD1. Germline V gene lookup returns CDR1 MNHEY and CDR2 SMNVEV (reference sequence). J was trimmed by 3 bases and V by 3 bases; bases with no gene match: 9. This CDR3 contains 17 residues.

This chain links TRBV21-1 with TRBJ1-1; TRBD1, the table's D call, was not compared with the DNA. TRBV21-1 is a pseudogene locus. The CDR3 is made up of 17 amino acids. The CDR3, as DNA: TGTGCCAGCAGCTCCCGTTCAGGGGGCAACAGAAACACTGAAGCTTTCTTT. Protein: CASSSRSGGNRNTEAFF.

This clone was detected only a few times. This rearrangement joins TRBV9 to TRBJ1-3; 7 bases map to TRBD1. From germline, CDR1 is SGDLS and CDR2 YYNGEE. After removal of 4 bases from V and 7 bases from J, the junction contained 5 bases not matched to a gene. The CDR3 has 13 amino acids. Written as DNA, the CDR3 is TGTGCCAGCAGCACAGGGACAGCCAACACCATATATTTT. As protein: CASSTGTANTIYF.

The chain employs TRBV6-5 and TRBJ2-1; perhaps TRBD2 as D (6 bases). The germline gives CDR1 MNHEY, CDR2 SVGAGI. Trimming pared 5 bases from V and 2 bases from J, leaving 10 bases between. This CDR3 comprises 14 residues. The CDR3 bases are TGTGCCAGCAGTATCCTAGCGCCCTACAATGAGCAGTTCTTC. Amino acid sequence: CASSILAPYNEQFF.

This clone came up a few times. This chain uses TRBV27 with TRBJ1-1; D is unclear. CDR3 length equals 14 residues. Germline CDR1 is MNHEY and CDR2 is SMNVEV (reference sequence). The V end was cut by 6 bases, the J end by 1 base, with 12 bases between. DNA of the CDR3: TGTGCCAGCAGCCCTGAGCCGCGGAACACTGAAGCTTTCTTT. It encodes CASSPEPRNTEAFF.

This clone has just a few counts. The V call is TRBV28, the J call TRBJ2-7, with D perhaps TRBD2 (5 bases). The germline V gene encodes CDR1 MDHEN and CDR2 SYDVKM. CDR3 length: 14 residues. The V end was cut by 6 bases, the J end by 5 bases, with 17 bases between. As DNA, the CDR3 is TGTGCCAGCAGCAGCGGATCCGTCAACCACGAGCAGTACTTC. Translation: CASSSGSVNHEQYF. Full variable domain (remainder filled in from reference TRBV28 and TRBJ2-7): DVKVTQSSRYLVKRTGEKVFLECVQDMDHENMFWYRQDPGLGLRLIYFSYDVKMKEKGDIPEGYSVSREKKERFSLILESASTNQTSMYLCASSSGSVNHEQYFGPGTRLTVT.

The chain joins TRBV7-8 to TRBJ1-4; 9 bases are a match to TRBD1. The CDR3 has 13 residues. Unmatched junction bases numbered 5, after V lost 3 bases and J lost 12 bases. CDR1 is SGHVS, CDR2 FQNEAQ, per germline. CDR3 residues: CASSLGGQGELFF. The CDR3 DNA follows: TGTGCCAGCAGCTTGGGGGGACAGGGAGAACTGTTTTTT.

This sequence joins TRBV7-2 and TRBJ2-7; the match to TRBD2 covers 8 bases. Germline V gives CDR1 SGHTA, CDR2 FQGNSA. The length of the CDR3 is 15 residues. The V and J ends lost 3 bases and 2 bases, in that order; junction bases with no gene match: 6. CDR3 loop: CASSFRPGLAYEQYF. CDR3 DNA sequence: TGTGCCAGCAGCTTTCGACCGGGACTAGCCTACGAGCAGTACTTC.

This chain connects TRBV30 to TRBJ2-1; 12 nucleotides match TRBD2. The trim removed 0 bases at V and 12 bases at J, leaving 12 bases unmatched. Per germline, CDR1 GTSNPN and CDR2 SVGIG (reference sequence). The CDR3 contains 16 residues. The CDR3: CAWSVFGLAGMSLQFF. For the CDR3, the DNA is TGTGCCTGGAGTGTCTTTGGACTAGCGGGAATGAGTCTGCAGTTCTTC.

The chain carries TRBV7-9 and TRBJ2-5, with 8 bases lining up with TRBD1. The CDR3 sequence is 14 residues long. Germline V lookup: CDR1 SEHNR, CDR2 FQNEAQ (reference sequence). Unmatched junction bases numbered 4, after V lost 0 bases and J lost 7 bases. The CDR3 here is CASSLAQQGVTQYF. CDR3 bases: TGTGCCAGCAGCTTAGCGCAACAGGGGGTGACCCAGTACTTC.

This clone was observed a few times. This chain uses TRBV15 with TRBJ2-1, with 10 bases matching TRBD2. Per germline, CDR1 LNHNV and CDR2 YYDKDF (reference sequence). Losses at the gene ends were 6 bases for V and 3 bases for J; bases not matched to a gene: 14. This CDR3 is built from 18 residues. The CDR3 here is CATRPTLSGRAVYNEQFF. The CDR3 nucleotides are TGTGCCACCAGACCAACTCTCAGCGGGAGGGCTGTCTACAATGAGCAGTTCTTC.

The chain joins TRBV10-1 to TRBJ2-2, with D maybe TRBD1 (6 bases). This CDR3 has 17 residues. CDR1 WNHNN and CDR2 SYGVQD come from the germline V gene (reference sequence). The V and J ends lost 3 bases and 7 bases respectively, with 21 bases between them. The CDR3 loop is CASSDVFGQTVIGELFF. In DNA, the CDR3 is TGCGCCAGCAGTGATGTGTTTGGACAGACGGTGATCGGGGAGCTGTTTTTT.